Below are 15 T cell receptor beta chains sequenced from a single sample in a study of blood T cell repertoires in COVID-19. Produced via immunoSEQ multiplex PCR; TCRdb's table is partial and in-frame only. This sample yields 200,000 to 300,000 clones, of which roughly 88% are seen a single time; under 30% belongs to the top ten. The sample consisted of peripheral blood. The receptor set was obtained from a man aged 35-49 years with acute or convalescent COVID-19.

V and J are TRBV7-9 and TRBJ2-7; TRBD1 might be the D (6 bases). The CDR3 is 14 amino acids. V was clipped by 3 bases and J by 2 bases, with 11 bases between them. From germline, CDR1 is SEHNR and CDR2 FQNEAQ (reference sequence). This CDR3 is CASSFRDTAYEQYF. CDR3 in DNA: TGTGCCAGCAGCTTCCGGGACACTGCCTACGAGCAGTACTTC.

This clone occurred once. The chain employs TRBV7-9 and TRBJ2-7; maybe TRBD1 (6 bases). Per the germline V gene, CDR1 is SEHNR and CDR2 is FQNEAQ (reference sequence). Deletions cut 5 bases from V and 0 bases from J, with 17 bases between. This CDR3 is 16 amino acids long. CDR3 in amino acids: CASSGRPGQNSYEQYF. CDR3 DNA: TGTGCCAGCAGCGGACGTCCGGGACAAAACTCCTACGAGCAGTACTTC.

The J gene is TRBJ2-5, the V gene TRBV25-1; 7 nucleotides line up with TRBD2. The V gene's germline CDR1 is MGHDK and CDR2 SYGVNS. V gave up 2 bases and J gave up 4 bases; unmatched junction bases: 1. This CDR3 is 13 amino acids long. The chain's CDR3 is CASSESGTETQYF. CDR3 coding DNA: TGTGCCAGCAGTGAAAGCGGGACAGAGACCCAGTACTTC.

V gene TRBV12-5 combines with J gene TRBJ1-2; D uncertain. This CDR3 spans 13 amino acids. CDR1 is LGHNT, CDR2 FRNRAP, per germline. V lost 4 bases, J lost 5 bases, and 11 bases lay in between. CDR3 nucleotides: TGTGCTAGTGGTTCATGGTCCGGTTATGGCTACACCTTC. Protein: CASGSWSGYGYTF.

The chain uses TRBV4-3 and TRBJ1-2; 7 positions match TRBD1. The ends lost 3 bases at V and 6 bases at J; junction bases unmatched: 16. CDR1 is LGHNA, CDR2 YSLEER, per germline. The CDR3 loop spans 17 amino acids. The CDR3 DNA follows: TGCGCCAGCAGCCAGGGACAGTTAGGCCTGCTCACCGATGGCTACACCTTC. It yields the protein CASSQGQLGLLTDGYTF.

The V and J genes are TRBV29-1 and TRBJ2-3, with 12 bases matching TRBD2. With 6 bases clipped from V and 2 bases from J, the junction kept 6 bases outside the gene matches. This CDR3 is built from 15 residues. Germline assignment: CDR1 SQVTM and CDR2 ANQGSEA. The CDR3 nucleotides are TGCAGCGTAGACCTAGCGGGAGGGCCCACAGATACGCAGTATTTT. Amino acid sequence: CSVDLAGGPTDTQYF.

This clone came up once. The genes are TRBV9 and TRBJ2-5, with 9 bases aligning to TRBD2. The CDR3 loop spans 18 amino acids. Germline CDR1 reads SGDLS; CDR2 reads YYNGEE. The J segment lost 2 bases and the V segment lost 0 bases, leaving 11 bases of the junction unmatched. CDR3 sequence (DNA): TGTGCCAGCAGCGTAGTACCTGCGGGGGGGAGCCTACAAGAGACCCAGTACTTC. This sequence encodes CASSVVPAGGSLQETQYF.

This clone was recorded once. The V call is TRBV6-1, the J call TRBJ2-7, with a weak D call TRBD2 (5 bases). CDR3 size: 14 residues. V was trimmed by 2 bases and J by 5 bases, leaving 13 bases between them. Germline loops: CDR1 MNHNS, CDR2 SASEGT. The CDR3 spells CASSESWRGHEQYF. The CDR3 DNA reads TGTGCCAGCAGTGAAAGTTGGCGCGGGCACGAGCAGTACTTC.

The chain recombines TRBV5-4 with TRBJ2-7, with D possibly being TRBD1 (5 bases). CDR3 length: 16 residues. Trimming pared 2 bases from V and 1 base from J, leaving 16 bases between. Germline V gene data show CDR1 as SGHNT and CDR2 as YYREEE (reference sequence). Here the CDR3 reads CASSFSLRRGSYEQYF. The DNA for the CDR3 is TGTGCCAGCAGCTTCTCTCTTCGAAGGGGTTCCTACGAGCAGTACTTC.

The J gene is TRBJ1-2, the V gene TRBV2; D ambiguous. Germline assignment: CDR1 SNHLY and CDR2 FYNNEI. CDR3 length: 15 residues. The V and J ends lost 3 bases and 0 bases respectively, with 11 bases between them. The DNA of the CDR3 is TGTGCCAGCAGTGACGAGGCAGCTGCTAACTATGGCTACACCTTC. As protein: CASSDEAAANYGYTF.

This chain joins TRBV5-6 and TRBJ1-1, with TRBD1 as a possible D gene (5 bases). The V end was cut by 7 bases, the J end by 0 bases, with 10 bases between. CDR3 size: 13 residues. Germline CDR1 is SGHDT and CDR2 is YYEEEE. In DNA, the CDR3 is TGTGCCAGCGGGGGAGGTCTGAACACTGAAGCTTTCTTT. Its translation: CASGGGLNTEAFF.

This chain uses TRBV18 with TRBJ1-6, with 7 bases fitting TRBD1. Germline CDR1 is KGHSH and CDR2 is LQKENI. The CDR3 spans 14 residues. V lost 3 bases and J lost 6; bases outside the gene matches: 2. DNA for the CDR3: TGTGCCAGCTCACCCTACAGGGGTAATTCACCCCTCCACTTT. It is translated as CASSPYRGNSPLHF.

The genes are TRBV19 and TRBJ2-5; TRBD2 matches 7 bases. CDR3 length equals 14 residues. Germline CDR1 and CDR2: LNHDA and SQIVND (reference sequence). V shed 3 bases and J 3 bases; nucleotides not matched to a gene: 4. CDR3 sequence reads: CASSIWLAEETQYF. The CDR3 DNA follows: TGTGCCAGTAGTATCTGGCTAGCGGAAGAGACCCAGTACTTC.

The chain joins TRBV28 to TRBJ1-5, with D uncertain. The V gene lost 4 bases and the J gene lost 6 bases, with 10 bases spanning the gap. Germline CDR1 is MDHEN and CDR2 is SYDVKM. The length of the CDR3 is 13 residues. This CDR3 reads CASSSSLVQPQHF. CDR3 nucleotide sequence: TGTGCCAGCAGTTCATCCCTAGTTCAGCCCCAGCATTTT.

The genes are TRBV11-3 and TRBJ2-1, with 12 positions matching TRBD2. The V segment lost 1 base and the J segment 8 bases; nucleotides outside the gene matches: 12. The germline CDR1 and CDR2 sequences are SGHNT and YENEEA. The CDR3 has 18 amino acids. CDR3 region: CASSLGVWPSGREDEQFF. As DNA, the CDR3 is TGTGCCAGCAGCTTAGGTGTATGGCCTAGCGGGAGGGAAGATGAGCAGTTCTTC.